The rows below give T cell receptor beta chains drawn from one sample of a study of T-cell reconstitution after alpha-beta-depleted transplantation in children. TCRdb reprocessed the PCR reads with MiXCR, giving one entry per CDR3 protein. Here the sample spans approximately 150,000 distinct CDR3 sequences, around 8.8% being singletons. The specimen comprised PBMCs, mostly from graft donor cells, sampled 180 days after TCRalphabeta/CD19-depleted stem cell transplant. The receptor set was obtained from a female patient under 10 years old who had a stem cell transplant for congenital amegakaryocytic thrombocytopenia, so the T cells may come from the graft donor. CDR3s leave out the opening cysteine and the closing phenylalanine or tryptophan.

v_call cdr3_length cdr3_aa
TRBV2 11 ASWDRGNSPLH
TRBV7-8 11 ASSLNFPDTQY
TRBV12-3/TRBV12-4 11 ASSLRGLGEQY
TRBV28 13 ASSPHLDRAGGYT
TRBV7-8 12 ASSLGGTVNEQF
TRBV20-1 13 SATPTGYSGNTIY
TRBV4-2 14 ASSRDGTGHNEKLF
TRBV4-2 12 ASGPGTACCEQY
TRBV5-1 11 ASSLGVGAEQY
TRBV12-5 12 ASGSGQGNNEQY
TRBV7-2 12 ASSLVGGNYEQY
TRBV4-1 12 ASSQSPTEYEQY
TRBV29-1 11 SAIWTGEETQY
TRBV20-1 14 SAKTRTRFHHNEQF
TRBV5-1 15 ASSEVGTARGNTEAF
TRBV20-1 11 SAKPDRDQPQH
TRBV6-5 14 ASSSTGTSGRDEQF
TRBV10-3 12 ATTLAGGTYEQY